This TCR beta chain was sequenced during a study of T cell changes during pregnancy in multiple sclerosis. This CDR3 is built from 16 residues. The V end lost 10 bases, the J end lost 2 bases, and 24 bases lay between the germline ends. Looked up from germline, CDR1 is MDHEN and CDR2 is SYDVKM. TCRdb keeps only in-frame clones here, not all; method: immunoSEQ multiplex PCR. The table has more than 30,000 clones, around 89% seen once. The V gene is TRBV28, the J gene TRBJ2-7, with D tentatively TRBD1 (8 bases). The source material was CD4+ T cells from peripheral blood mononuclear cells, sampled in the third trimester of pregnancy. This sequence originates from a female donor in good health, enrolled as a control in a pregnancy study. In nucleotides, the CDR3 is TGTGCCACTAAAGCCCGACAGGGGAGGGGGCCCTACGAGCAGTACTTC. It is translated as CATKARQGRGPYEQYF.